A single sample gave rise to the 21 T cell receptor beta chains below, sequenced in a study of patients and donors after allogeneic stem cell transplantation. TCRdb passed the RT-PCR reads through MiXCR, listing each CDR3 protein once. The repertoire includes 410,000 or so distinct CDR3 sequences, under 20% of them detected once, and roughly 7% sits in the top ten. Sequencing input: blood, either unsorted or a sorted T cell fraction (not recorded which). These receptors came from a human donor who was either an allogeneic HSCT recipient or a stem cell or donor lymphocyte infusion donor (not recorded which). It is not recorded whose cells these are; they may come from a transplant donor.

The rearrangement links TRBV7-8 to TRBJ2-1; tentatively, D is TRBD1 (5 bases). Germline V gives CDR1 SGHVS, CDR2 FQNEAQ. V was pared by 2 bases and J by 8 bases, with 16 bases between. This CDR3 contains 15 residues. For the CDR3, the DNA is TGTGCCAGCAGCTTACCGAGACAGCCGTCGGATGAGCAGTTCTTC. Translating it yields CASSLPRQPSDEQFF.

The V call is TRBV12-5, the J call TRBJ1-1; D is uncertain. Trimming left V 5 bases short and J 4 bases short, with 14 bases between. CDR1 and CDR2 from the germline V gene are LGHNT and FRNRAP. The CDR3 consists of 14 residues. In nucleotides, the CDR3 is TGTGCTAGTGGTCTCCACCGTTCGGGCACTGAAGCTTTCTTT. Protein: CASGLHRSGTEAFF.

The table lists this clonotype with many counts. The rearrangement joins TRBV12-3 or TRBV12-4 to TRBJ1-2; D is unclear. This CDR3 has 14 amino acids. V lost 1 base, J lost 0 bases, and 6 bases lay in between. The CDR3 protein is CASSLGGANYGYTF. The CDR3 bases are TGTGCCAGCAGTTTAGGGGGTGCTAACTATGGCTACACCTTC.

This clonotype was detected only a few times. The V gene is TRBV27, the J gene TRBJ2-7; TRBD2 might be the D (5 bases). The CDR3 length is 12 residues. The germline V gene has CDR1 MNHEY and CDR2 SMNVEV (reference sequence). Trimming took 3 bases from V and 7 from J, leaving 10 bases between them. CDR3 DNA sequence: TGTGCCAGCAGTTTCTCGGGGTTTGAGCAGTACTTC. The encoded protein is CASSFSGFEQYF.

This clonotype has a handful of counts. This chain connects TRBV4-3 to TRBJ1-2; D may be TRBD1 (6 bases). The CDR3 loop spans 13 amino acids. CDR1 is LGHNA, CDR2 YSLEER, per germline. V lost 4 bases and J lost 4, with 10 bases in between. Written as DNA, the CDR3 is TGCGCCAGCAGCCTCACAGGGTTCTATGGCTACACCTTC. Its translation: CASSLTGFYGYTF.

The chain has TRBV6-2 or TRBV6-3 and TRBJ2-1, with 7 bases identical to TRBD2. Trimming took 7 bases from V and 7 from J; bases not matched to a gene: 13. This CDR3 has 15 amino acids. The V gene's germline CDR1 is MNHEY and CDR2 SVGEGT. The CDR3: CASTLGGLLRNEQFF. The CDR3 DNA reads TGTGCCAGCACCCTGGGGGGACTACTTAGGAATGAGCAGTTCTTC.

The rearrangement joins TRBV9 to TRBJ1-5; no firm D call. Trimming cost V 3 bases and J 1 base, with 20 bases left between them. This CDR3 is built from 18 residues. Looked up from germline, CDR1 is SGDLS and CDR2 is YYNGEE. The CDR3 here is CASSARQARLCSNQPQHF. The CDR3 nucleotides read TGTGCCAGCAGCGCGCGACAAGCCCGGTTGTGCAGCAATCAGCCCCAGCATTTT.

This clonotype showed up just a few times. The rearrangement links TRBV11-1 to TRBJ2-5, with D unclear. The CDR3 contains 15 residues. Trimming removed 2 bases from V and 3 bases from J, with 13 bases in between. Per the germline V gene, CDR1 is SGHAT and CDR2 is FQDESV (reference sequence). CDR3 nucleotide sequence: TGTGCCAGCAGCTTACGTCGTGCTTTTAAAGAGACCCAGTACTTC. This sequence encodes CASSLRRAFKETQYF.

This clonotype was counted a few times. The J gene is TRBJ2-2, the V gene TRBV11-2; 8 bases fit TRBD2. Trimming cost V 8 bases and J 3 bases; bases outside gene matches: 8. CDR3 length: 15 amino acids. The germline V gene has CDR1 SGHAT and CDR2 FQNNGV. The CDR3 is CASGGREVYTGELFF. CDR3 coding DNA: TGTGCCAGCGGTGGGCGGGAGGTGTACACCGGGGAGCTGTTTTTT.

The chain joins TRBV19 to TRBJ2-6; tentative D call: TRBD1 (5 bases). This CDR3 is built from 14 residues. V lost 5 bases and J lost 4, with 9 bases in between. Per germline, CDR1 LNHDA and CDR2 SQIVND (reference sequence). As DNA, the CDR3 is TGTGCCAGTAGTCCAGGGTCAGGGGCCAACGTCCTGACTTTC. It yields the protein CASSPGSGANVLTF. The entire variable domain, with the rest obtained from reference TRBV19 and TRBJ2-6, is as follows: DGGITQSPKYLFRKEGQNVTLSCEQNLNHDAMYWYRQDPGQGLRLIYYSQIVNDFQKGDIAEGYSVSREKKESFPLTVTSAQKNPTAFYLCASSPGSGANVLTFGAGSRLTVL.

The chain couples TRBV20-1 to TRBJ2-7; D is tentatively TRBD1 or TRBD2 (6 bases each). The CDR3 contains 13 residues. The V end lost 2 bases, the J end lost 7 bases, and 15 bases lay between the germline ends. Germline-derived CDR1 and CDR2 are DFQATT and SNEGSKA (reference sequence). The CDR3 DNA is TGCAGTGCTAGAAGGGGGGCATTTGGGGAGCAGTACTTC. Its protein product is CSARRGAFGEQYF.

This clonotype was detected ten times or more. CDR3 region: CSAVRENTEAFF. The CDR3 DNA reads as TGCAGTGCTGTCAGGGAGAACACTGAAGCTTTCTTT. V gene TRBV20-1 combines with J gene TRBJ1-1, with D maybe TRBD1 (5 bases). The germline CDR1 and CDR2 sequences are DFQATT and SNEGSKA (reference sequence). This CDR3 is 12 amino acids long. Trimming stripped 5 bases from V and 1 base from J, with 8 bases between.

The chain uses TRBV27 and TRBJ1-2; D may be TRBD1 (6 bases). The ends were cut back, 5 bases at V and 7 bases at J, with 14 bases in the middle. Germline V gene data show CDR1 as MNHEY and CDR2 as SMNVEV (reference sequence). The CDR3 covers 13 residues. The CDR3 loop is CASSPRQVLGYTF. DNA for the CDR3: TGTGCCAGCAGTCCCCGACAGGTTCTTGGCTACACCTTC.

The gene calls are TRBV20-1 and TRBJ2-1; tentative D call: TRBD1 (6 bases). The germline V gene has CDR1 DFQATT and CDR2 SNEGSKA (reference sequence). The CDR3 length is 16 residues. V shed 3 bases and J shed 6 bases, with 21 bases lying between them. CDR3 sequence: CSARTILGRGGNEQFF. In DNA, the CDR3 is TGCAGTGCTAGGACTATCCTAGGACGAGGGGGCAATGAGCAGTTCTTC.

The rearrangement uses TRBV4-1 and TRBJ2-1, with 12 bases fitting TRBD2. V was pared by 4 bases and J by 8 bases, with 9 bases of the junction left unmatched. Looked up from germline, CDR1 is MGHRA and CDR2 is YSYEKL. CDR3 length: 16 residues. DNA of the CDR3: TGCGCCAGCAGCCGGCGACTAGCGGGGGATCTCTATGAGCAGTTCTTC. Its protein product is CASSRRLAGDLYEQFF.

V gene TRBV15 combines with J gene TRBJ1-1; TRBD1 matches 9 bases. Germline assignment: CDR1 LNHNV and CDR2 YYDKDF (reference sequence). Unmatched junction bases numbered 8, after V lost 6 bases and J lost 6 bases. The CDR3 has 14 amino acids. The CDR3 coding sequence is TGTGCCACCAGGAGGGACAGGGAGGGCCCTGAAGCTTTCTTT. This translates into CATRRDREGPEAFF.

This clonotype appeared a few times. The chain recombines TRBV4-2 with TRBJ2-5; D may be TRBD2 (6 bases). The germline V and J ends were trimmed by 1 base and 5 bases, with 11 bases remaining between them. This CDR3 is 14 amino acids long. Germline values: CDR1 LGHNA, CDR2 YNFKEQ. For the CDR3, the DNA is TGTGCCAGCAGCCAAGTGGGGGGAAAGGAGACCCAGTACTTC. Translating it yields CASSQVGGKETQYF.

Regarding this clonotype: Germline and junction disagree at one end, which may indicate a read error. The J gene is TRBJ1-1, the V gene TRBV3-1; D is undetermined. Germline V lookup: CDR1 LGHDT, CDR2 YNNKEL (reference sequence). The CDR3 consists of 14 residues. The CDR3 spells CASSQDLQHTEAFF. The CDR3 DNA reads as TGTGCCAGCAGCCAAGATTTACAGCACACAGAAGCTTTCTTT.

This clonotype was seen a handful of times. This chain links TRBV30 with TRBJ2-1; D not resolved. Per the germline V gene, CDR1 is GTSNPN and CDR2 is SVGIG (reference sequence). V lost 0 bases to trimming and J lost 9 bases, with 9 bases between them. The CDR3 has 12 amino acids. In DNA, the CDR3 is TGTGCCTGGAGTGTCCCTCGGCTTGAGCAGTTCTTC. Protein: CAWSVPRLEQFF.

This clonotype has more than one count but fewer than ten. V usage is TRBV10-2 and J usage is TRBJ2-7, with TRBD1 matching over 8 bases. Germline loops: CDR1 WSHSY, CDR2 SAAADI. The CDR3 loop spans 15 amino acids. After removal of 6 bases from V and 4 bases from J, the junction contained 11 bases not matched to a gene. The chain's CDR3 is CASSADREVLYEQYF. The CDR3 region has the DNA TGCGCCAGCAGCGCGGACAGGGAAGTTCTGTACGAGCAGTACTTC.

This clonotype was found a few times. The chain employs TRBV7-9 and TRBJ2-2; D remains unclear. The CDR3 totals 14 residues. Trimming took off 5 bases at V and 4 bases at J, with 11 bases between the two ends. CDR1 and CDR2 from the germline V gene are SEHNR and FQNEAQ (reference sequence). The CDR3 DNA reads TGTGCCAGCAGCCAATCGGATCGCACCGGGGAGCTGTTTTTT. Translated, it gives CASSQSDRTGELFF.